The entry below describes one T cell receptor beta chain. The antigen remains unidentified. This specimen belongs to a study of T cell responses to AZD1222 COVID-19 vaccine. The V and J ends lost 1 base and 2 bases, in that order; junction bases with no gene match: 11. CDR3 length equals 18 residues. Germline CDR1 and CDR2: SGHTA and FQGNSA. Study findings and constraints: Scientists sampled the repertoires only once the peak T cell response had passed. Regions 160-218 and 743-854 held dominance among vaccine-associated CD4 TCRs, which spanned spike. Donors were mostly white British, more females; clonal diversity possibly underestimated.

Produced via immunoSEQ multiplex PCR; TCRdb's table is partial and in-frame only. This sample has around 83,000 clones, with about nine tenths found just once. Second doses were pooled across both intervals (about 4 or about 12 weeks). This receptor was identified in an adult who received the AZD1222 COVID-19 vaccine. This sequence joins TRBV7-2 and TRBJ2-3; 8 bases map to TRBD2. Sample: peripheral blood, taken 28 days after the second AZD1222 dose. CDR3 DNA: TGTGCCAGCAGCTTAGACTTGACTAGCGCAACCTACACAGATACGCAGTATTTT. It yields the protein CASSLDLTSATYTDTQYF.